The source of this T cell receptor (beta chain) is a study of spatial heterogeneity in lung cancer. The wider study: Each distinct TCR and UMI combination averaged more than ten appearances in raw reads.

This clonotype has only a few counts. A unique molecular identifier was carried by every single TCR cDNA molecule. Each CDR3 protein gets one entry after TCRdb re-called the 5' RACE reads with MiXCR. The sample yields 7,200 or so distinct CDR3 sequences, around 4% seen once. The time point was: sample taken at primary tumor resection. No cells were sorted before sequencing. The whole RNA sequenced was extracted from tumor, nontumor lung or frozen PBMC. CDR3 size: 15 residues. V lost 6 bases and J 4 bases, leaving 17 bases between the germline ends. The receptor was derived from a female donor with early-stage non-small cell lung cancer. The material sequenced was normal lung tissue next to the tumor, taken at surgery. The genes are TRBV12-3 or TRBV12-4 and TRBJ2-3, with D possibly being TRBD1 or TRBD2 (5 bases each). CDR3 nucleotide sequence: TGTGCCAGCAGCCCCGGGACCGGGCAGTCAGATACGCAGTATTTT. The encoded protein is CASSPGTGQSDTQYF.